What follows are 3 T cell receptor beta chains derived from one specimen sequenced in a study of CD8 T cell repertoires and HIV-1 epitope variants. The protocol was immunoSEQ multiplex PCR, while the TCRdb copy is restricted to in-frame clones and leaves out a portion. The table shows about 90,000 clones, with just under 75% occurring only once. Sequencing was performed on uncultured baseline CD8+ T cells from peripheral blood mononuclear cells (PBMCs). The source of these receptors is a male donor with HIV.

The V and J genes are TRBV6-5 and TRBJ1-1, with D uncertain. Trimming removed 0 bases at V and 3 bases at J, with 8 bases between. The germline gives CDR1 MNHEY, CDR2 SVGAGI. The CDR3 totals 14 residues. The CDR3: CASSYSELYTEAFF. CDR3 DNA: TGTGCCAGCAGTTACTCCGAATTGTACACTGAAGCTTTCTTT.

Here the CDR3 DNA reads TGTGCCAGCAGCCTCGGGACTTCTGAAAAACTGTTTTTT. This translates into CASSLGTSEKLFF. The chain is built from TRBV4-2 and TRBJ1-4, with D possibly being TRBD1 (5 bases). The CDR3 loop spans 13 amino acids. Looked up from germline, CDR1 is LGHNA and CDR2 is YNFKEQ. V lost 4 bases to trimming and J lost 7 bases, with 10 bases between them.

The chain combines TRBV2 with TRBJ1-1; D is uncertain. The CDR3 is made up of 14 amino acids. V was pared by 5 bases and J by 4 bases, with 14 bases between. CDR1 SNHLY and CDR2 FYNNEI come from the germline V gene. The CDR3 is CASSIQPGSTEAFF. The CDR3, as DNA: TGTGCCAGCAGTATTCAGCCTGGGAGCACTGAAGCTTTCTTT.